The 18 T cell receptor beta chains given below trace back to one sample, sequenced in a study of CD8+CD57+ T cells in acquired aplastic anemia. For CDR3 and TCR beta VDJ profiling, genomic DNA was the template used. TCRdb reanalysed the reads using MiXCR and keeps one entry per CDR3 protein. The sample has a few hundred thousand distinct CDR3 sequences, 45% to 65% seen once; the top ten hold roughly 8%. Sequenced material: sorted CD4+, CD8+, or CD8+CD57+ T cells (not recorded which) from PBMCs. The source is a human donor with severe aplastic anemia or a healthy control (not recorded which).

CDR3 loop: CASSLSYGTGPYEQYF. The DNA of the CDR3 is TGTGCCAGCAGCTTGTCATACGGCACGGGGCCCTACGAGCAGTACTTC. The chain employs TRBV7-2 and TRBJ2-7; D is tentatively TRBD1 or TRBD2 (5 bases each). CDR1 is SGHTA and CDR2 is FQGNSA in the germline V gene. This CDR3 comprises 16 residues. Trimming left V 3 bases short and J 2 bases short, with 17 bases between.

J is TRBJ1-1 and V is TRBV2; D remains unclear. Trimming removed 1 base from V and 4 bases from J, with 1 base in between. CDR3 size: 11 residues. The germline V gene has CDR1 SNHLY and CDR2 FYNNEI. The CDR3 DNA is TGTGCCAGCAGTGAAGGCACTGAAGCTTTCTTT. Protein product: CASSEGTEAFF.

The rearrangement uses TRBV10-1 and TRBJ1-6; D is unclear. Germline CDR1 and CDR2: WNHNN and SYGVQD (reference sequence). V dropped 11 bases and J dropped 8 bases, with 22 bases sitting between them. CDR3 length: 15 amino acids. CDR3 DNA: TGCGCCGGACTTCGGGGTTCAGTGTGTTATTCACCCCTCCACTTT. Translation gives CAGLRGSVCYSPLHF.

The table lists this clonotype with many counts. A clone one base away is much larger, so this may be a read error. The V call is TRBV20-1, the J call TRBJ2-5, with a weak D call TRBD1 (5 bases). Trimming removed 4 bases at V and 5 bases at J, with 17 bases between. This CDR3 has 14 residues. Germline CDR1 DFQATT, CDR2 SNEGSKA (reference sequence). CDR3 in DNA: TGCAGTGCTATTAGCCCAGGGCTGGAGGAGACCCAGTACTTC. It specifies CSAISPGLEETQYF.

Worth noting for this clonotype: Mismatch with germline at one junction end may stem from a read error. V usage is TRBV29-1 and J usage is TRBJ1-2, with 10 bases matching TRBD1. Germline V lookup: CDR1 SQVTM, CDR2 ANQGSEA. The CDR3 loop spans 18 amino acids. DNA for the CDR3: TGCAGCGTTGTATCATGTGACAGGGGGCGCCGAAGGGGCTATGGCTACACCTTT. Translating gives CSVVSCDRGRRRGYGYTF.

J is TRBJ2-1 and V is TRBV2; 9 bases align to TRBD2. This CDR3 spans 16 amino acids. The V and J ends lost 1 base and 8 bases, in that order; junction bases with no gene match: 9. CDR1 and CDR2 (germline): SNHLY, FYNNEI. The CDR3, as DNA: TGTGCCAGCAGTGAAGGTGTGGCGGGGGGGCTGTATGAGCAGTTCTTC. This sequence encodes CASSEGVAGGLYEQFF.

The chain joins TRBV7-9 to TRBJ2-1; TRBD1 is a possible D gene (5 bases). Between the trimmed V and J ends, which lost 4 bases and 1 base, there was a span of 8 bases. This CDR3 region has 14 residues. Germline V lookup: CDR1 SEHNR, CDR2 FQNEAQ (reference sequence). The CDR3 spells CASSSRQSYNEQFF. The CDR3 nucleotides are TGTGCCAGCAGCTCGAGACAGTCCTACAATGAGCAGTTCTTC.

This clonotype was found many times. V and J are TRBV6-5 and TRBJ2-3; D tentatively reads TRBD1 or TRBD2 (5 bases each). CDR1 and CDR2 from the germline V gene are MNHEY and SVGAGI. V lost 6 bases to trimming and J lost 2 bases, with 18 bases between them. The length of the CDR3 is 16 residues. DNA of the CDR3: TGTGCCAGCAGGAGGAAATTCTTGGGGGACACAGATACGCAGTATTTT. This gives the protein CASRRKFLGDTDTQYF.

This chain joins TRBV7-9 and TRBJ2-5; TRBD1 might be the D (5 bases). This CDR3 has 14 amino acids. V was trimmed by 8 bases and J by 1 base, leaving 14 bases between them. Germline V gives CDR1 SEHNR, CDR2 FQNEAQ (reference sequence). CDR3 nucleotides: TGTGCCAGCCAGGGCCAAGGCATCCAAGAGACCCAGTACTTC. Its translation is CASQGQGIQETQYF.

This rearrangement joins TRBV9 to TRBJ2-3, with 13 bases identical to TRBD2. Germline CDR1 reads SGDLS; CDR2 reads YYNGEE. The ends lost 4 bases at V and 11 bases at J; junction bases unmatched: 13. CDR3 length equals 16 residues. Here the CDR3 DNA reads TGTGCCAGCAGCTTGAGGACTAGCGGGGGCCTCAATGAGCAGTATTTT. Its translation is CASSLRTSGGLNEQYF. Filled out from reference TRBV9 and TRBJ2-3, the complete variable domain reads DSGVTQTPKHLITATGQRVTLRCSPRSGDLSVYWYQQSLDQGLQFLIQYYNGEERAKGNILERFSAQQFPDLHSELNLSSLELGDSALYFCASSLRTSGGLNEQYFGPGTRLTVL.

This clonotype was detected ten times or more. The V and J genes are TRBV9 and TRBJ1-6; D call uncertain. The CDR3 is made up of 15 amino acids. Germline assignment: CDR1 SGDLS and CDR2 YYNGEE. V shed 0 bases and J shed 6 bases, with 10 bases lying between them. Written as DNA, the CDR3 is TGTGCCAGCAGCGTAGGTCGGCGGGGTAATTCACCCCTCCACTTT. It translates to CASSVGRRGNSPLHF.

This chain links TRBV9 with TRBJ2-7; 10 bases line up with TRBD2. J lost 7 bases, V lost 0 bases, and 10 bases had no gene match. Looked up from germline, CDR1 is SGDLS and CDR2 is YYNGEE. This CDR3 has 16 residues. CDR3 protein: CASSVEFTSGIEEQYF. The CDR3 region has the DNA TGTGCCAGCAGCGTAGAATTCACTAGCGGGATCGAAGAGCAGTACTTC.

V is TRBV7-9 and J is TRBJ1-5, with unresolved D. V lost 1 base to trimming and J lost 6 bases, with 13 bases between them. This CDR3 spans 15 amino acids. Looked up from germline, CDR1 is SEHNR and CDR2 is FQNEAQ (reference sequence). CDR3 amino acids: CASSLVGEYGQPQHF. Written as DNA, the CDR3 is TGTGCCAGCAGCTTAGTCGGGGAATACGGTCAGCCCCAGCATTTT.

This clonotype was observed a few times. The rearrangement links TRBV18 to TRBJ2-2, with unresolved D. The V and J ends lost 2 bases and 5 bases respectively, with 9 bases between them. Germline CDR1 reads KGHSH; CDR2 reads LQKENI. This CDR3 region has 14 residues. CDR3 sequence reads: CASSPGRDTGELFF. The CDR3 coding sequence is TGTGCCAGCTCACCAGGAAGAGATACCGGGGAGCTGTTTTTT.

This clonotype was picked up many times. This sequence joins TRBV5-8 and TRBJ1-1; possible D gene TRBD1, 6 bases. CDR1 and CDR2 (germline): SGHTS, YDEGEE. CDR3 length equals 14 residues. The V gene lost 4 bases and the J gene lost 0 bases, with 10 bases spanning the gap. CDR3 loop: CASSRGHMNTEAFF. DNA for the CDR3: TGTGCCAGCAGCCGGGGACACATGAACACTGAAGCTTTCTTT.

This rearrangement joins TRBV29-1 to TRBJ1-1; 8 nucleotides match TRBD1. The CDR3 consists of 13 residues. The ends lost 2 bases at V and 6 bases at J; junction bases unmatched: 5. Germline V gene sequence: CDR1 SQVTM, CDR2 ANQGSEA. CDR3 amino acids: CSVEPDRGSEAFF. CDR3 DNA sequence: TGCAGCGTTGAACCCGACAGGGGATCTGAAGCTTTCTTT.

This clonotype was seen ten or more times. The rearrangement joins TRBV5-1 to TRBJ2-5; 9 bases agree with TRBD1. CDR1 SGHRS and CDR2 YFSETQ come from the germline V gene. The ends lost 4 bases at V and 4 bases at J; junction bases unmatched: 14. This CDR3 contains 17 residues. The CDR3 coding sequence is TGCGCCAGCAGCCCCCAGTGGGGGACAGGGAAGAGAGAGACCCAGTACTTC. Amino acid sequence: CASSPQWGTGKRETQYF.

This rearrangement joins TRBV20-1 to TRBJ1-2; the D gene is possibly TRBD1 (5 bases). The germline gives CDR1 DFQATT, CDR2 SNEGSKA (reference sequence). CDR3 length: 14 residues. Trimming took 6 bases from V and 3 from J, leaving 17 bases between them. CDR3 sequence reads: CSAPRQPGDYGYTF. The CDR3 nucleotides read TGCAGTGCCCCTCGACAGCCGGGGGACTATGGCTACACCTTC.